This TCR beta chain is drawn from a study of cytomegalovirus exposure and HLA in healthy donors. Findings and limits, study-wide: Rarity marked most TCR sequences, yet some public TCRs occurred in many donors. Later, an analysis found that common viral pathogens appeared to be linked with several of the most significant clusters.

The PCR was carried out with 60 Vbeta primers and 13 Jbeta primers. The method was immunoSEQ multiplex PCR; TCRdb's version includes in-frame clones alone and lacks a portion of them. The sample includes about 98,000 clones, about four fifths of them seen just once. Germline V lookup: CDR1 SQVTM, CDR2 ANQGSEA. With 3 bases removed from V and 7 bases from J, the gap between germline ends came to 9 bases. The CDR3 loop spans 11 amino acids. Turning to this clone: The antigen is not known.

The clonotype originates from a man younger than 35 in good health and CMV-seropositive. Sample: PBMCs. The V and J genes are TRBV29-1 and TRBJ1-2, with a tentative D call TRBD1 (5 bases). The CDR3 loop is CSVEVRAGYTF. DNA for the CDR3: TGCAGCGTTGAGGTCAGGGCTGGCTACACCTTC.